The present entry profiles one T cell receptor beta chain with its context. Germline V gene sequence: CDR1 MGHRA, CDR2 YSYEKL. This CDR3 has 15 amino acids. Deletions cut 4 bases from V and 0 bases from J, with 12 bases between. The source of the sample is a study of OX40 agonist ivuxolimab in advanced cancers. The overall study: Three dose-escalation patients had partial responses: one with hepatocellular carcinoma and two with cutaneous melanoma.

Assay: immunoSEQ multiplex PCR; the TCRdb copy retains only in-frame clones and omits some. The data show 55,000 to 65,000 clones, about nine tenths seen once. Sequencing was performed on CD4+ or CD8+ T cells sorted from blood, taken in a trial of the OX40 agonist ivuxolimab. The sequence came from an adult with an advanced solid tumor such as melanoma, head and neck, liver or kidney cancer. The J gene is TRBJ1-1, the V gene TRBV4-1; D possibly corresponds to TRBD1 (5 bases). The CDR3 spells CASSREAGLNTEAFF. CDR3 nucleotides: TGCGCCAGCAGCCGAGAGGCAGGGCTGAACACTGAAGCTTTCTTT.